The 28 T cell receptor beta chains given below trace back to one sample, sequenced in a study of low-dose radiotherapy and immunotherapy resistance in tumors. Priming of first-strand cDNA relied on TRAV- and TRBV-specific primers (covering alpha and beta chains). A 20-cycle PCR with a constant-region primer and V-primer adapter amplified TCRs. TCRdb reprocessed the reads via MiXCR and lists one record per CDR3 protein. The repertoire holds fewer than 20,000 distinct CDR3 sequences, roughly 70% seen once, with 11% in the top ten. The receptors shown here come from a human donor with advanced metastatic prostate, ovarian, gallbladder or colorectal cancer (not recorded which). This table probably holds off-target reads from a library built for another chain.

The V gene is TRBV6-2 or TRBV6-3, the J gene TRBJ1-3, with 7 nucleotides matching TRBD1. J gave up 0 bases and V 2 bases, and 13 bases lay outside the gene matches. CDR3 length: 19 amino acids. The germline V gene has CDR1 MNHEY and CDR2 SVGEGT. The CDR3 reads CASSYTPRQGVDSGNTIYF. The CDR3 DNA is TGTGCCAGCAGTTACACCCCCCGACAGGGAGTGGACTCTGGAAACACCATATATTTT.

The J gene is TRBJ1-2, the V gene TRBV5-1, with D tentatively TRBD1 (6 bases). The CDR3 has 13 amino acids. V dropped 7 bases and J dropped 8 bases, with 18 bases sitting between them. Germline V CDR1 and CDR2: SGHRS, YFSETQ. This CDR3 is CASGRGQTLGYTF. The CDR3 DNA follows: TGCGCCAGCGGCAGGGGACAAACGCTGGGCTACACCTTC.

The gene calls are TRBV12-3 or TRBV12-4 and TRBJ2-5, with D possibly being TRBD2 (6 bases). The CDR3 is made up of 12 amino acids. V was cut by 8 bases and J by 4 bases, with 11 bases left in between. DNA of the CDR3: TGTGCCAGCGGACGGGAGCGAGAGACCCAGTACTTC. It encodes CASGRERETQYF.

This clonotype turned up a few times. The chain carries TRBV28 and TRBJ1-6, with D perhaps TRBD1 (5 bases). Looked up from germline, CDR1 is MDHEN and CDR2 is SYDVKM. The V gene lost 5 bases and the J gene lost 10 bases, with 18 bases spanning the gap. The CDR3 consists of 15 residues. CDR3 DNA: TGTGCCAGCAGTCCCGCAGCCGTTTGGGGGTCACCCCTCCACTTT. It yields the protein CASSPAAVWGSPLHF.

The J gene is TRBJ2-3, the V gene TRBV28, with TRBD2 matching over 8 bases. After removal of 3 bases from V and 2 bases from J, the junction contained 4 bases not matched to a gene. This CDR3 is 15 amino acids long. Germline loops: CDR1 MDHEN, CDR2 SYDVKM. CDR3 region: CASSFPGGPTDTQYF. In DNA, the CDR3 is TGTGCCAGCAGTTTTCCGGGGGGGCCCACAGATACGCAGTATTTT.

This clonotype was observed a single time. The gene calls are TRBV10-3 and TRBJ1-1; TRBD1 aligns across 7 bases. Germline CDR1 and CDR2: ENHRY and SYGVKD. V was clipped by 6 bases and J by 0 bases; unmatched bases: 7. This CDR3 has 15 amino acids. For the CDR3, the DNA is TGTGCCATCAGATCACCGACAGGGTTGAACACTGAAGCTTTCTTT. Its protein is CAIRSPTGLNTEAFF.

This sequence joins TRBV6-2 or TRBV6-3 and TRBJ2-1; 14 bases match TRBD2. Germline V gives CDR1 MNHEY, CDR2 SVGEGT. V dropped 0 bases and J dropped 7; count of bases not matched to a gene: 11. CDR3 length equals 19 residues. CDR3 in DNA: TGTGCCAGCAGTTACTCGGGGACTAGCGGGAGATCAGCCTGGAATGAGCAGTTCTTC. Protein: CASSYSGTSGRSAWNEQFF.

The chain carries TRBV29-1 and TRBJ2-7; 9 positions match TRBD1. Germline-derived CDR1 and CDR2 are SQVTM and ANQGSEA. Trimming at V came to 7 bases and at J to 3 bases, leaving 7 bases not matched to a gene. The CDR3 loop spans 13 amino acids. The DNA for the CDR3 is TGCAGCGCCGCGACAGGGGGTAGCTACGAGCAGTACTTC. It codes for CSAATGGSYEQYF.

DNA for the CDR3: TGTGCCAGCAGCTTAGGAGACAGGTACGAGCAGTACTTC. As protein: CASSLGDRYEQYF. The genes are TRBV5-4 and TRBJ2-7; TRBD1 is a possible D gene (6 bases). Trimming removed 2 bases from V and 4 bases from J, with 10 bases in between. The CDR3 runs to 13 residues. Germline CDR1 and CDR2: SGHNT and YYREEE (reference sequence).

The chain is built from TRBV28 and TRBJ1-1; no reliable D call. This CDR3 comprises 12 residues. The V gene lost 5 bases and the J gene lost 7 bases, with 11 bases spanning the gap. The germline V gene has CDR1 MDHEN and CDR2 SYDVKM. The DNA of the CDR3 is TGTGCCAGCAGTCGTGGAATTGGTGAAGCTTTCTTT. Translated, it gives CASSRGIGEAFF.

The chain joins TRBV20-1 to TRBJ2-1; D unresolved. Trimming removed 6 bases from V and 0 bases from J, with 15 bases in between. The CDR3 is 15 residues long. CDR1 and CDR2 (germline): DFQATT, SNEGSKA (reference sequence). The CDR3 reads CSAPAPRSSYNEQFF. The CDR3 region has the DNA TGCAGTGCCCCGGCACCGCGGAGCTCCTACAATGAGCAGTTCTTC.

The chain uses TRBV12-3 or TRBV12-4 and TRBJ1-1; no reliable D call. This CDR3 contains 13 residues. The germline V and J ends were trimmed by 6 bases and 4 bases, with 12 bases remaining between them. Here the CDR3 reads CASSQGKVTEAFF. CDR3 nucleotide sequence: TGTGCCAGCAGCCAAGGCAAGGTCACTGAAGCTTTCTTT.

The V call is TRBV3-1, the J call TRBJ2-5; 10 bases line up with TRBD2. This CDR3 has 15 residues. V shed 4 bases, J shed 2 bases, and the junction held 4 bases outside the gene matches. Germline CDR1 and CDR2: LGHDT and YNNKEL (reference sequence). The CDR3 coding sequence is TGTGCCAGCAGCCCTTTACTAGCGGGACAAGAGACCCAGTACTTC. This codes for CASSPLLAGQETQYF.

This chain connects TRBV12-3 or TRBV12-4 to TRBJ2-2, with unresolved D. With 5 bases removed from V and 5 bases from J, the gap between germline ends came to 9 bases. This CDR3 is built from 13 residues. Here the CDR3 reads CASSRSRTGELFF. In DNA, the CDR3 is TGTGCCAGCAGTAGAAGTCGGACCGGGGAGCTGTTTTTT.

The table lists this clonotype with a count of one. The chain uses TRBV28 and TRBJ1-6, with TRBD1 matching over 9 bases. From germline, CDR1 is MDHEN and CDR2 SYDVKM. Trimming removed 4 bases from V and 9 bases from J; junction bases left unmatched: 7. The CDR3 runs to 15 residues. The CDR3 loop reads CASSSGTGSASPLHF. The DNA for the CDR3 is TGTGCCAGCAGTTCCGGGACAGGGTCTGCTTCACCCCTCCACTTT.

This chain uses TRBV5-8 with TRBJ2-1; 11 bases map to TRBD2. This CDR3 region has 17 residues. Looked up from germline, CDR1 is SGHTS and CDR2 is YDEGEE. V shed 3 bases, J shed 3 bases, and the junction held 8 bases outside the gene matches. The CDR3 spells CASSSGTSGLYYNEQFF. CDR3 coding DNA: TGTGCCAGCAGCTCCGGGACTAGCGGACTATACTACAATGAGCAGTTCTTC. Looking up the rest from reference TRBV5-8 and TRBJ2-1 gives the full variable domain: EAGVTQSPTHLIKTRGQQATLRCSPISGHTSVYWYQQALGLGLQFLLWYDEGEERNRGNFPPRFSGRQFPNYSSELNVNALELEDSALYLCASSSGTSGLYYNEQFFGPGTRLTVL.

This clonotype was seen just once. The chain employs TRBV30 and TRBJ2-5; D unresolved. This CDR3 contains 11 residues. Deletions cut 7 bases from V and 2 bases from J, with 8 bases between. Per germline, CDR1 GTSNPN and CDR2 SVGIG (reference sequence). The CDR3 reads CAFKRQETQYF. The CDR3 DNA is TGTGCCTTCAAGCGTCAAGAGACCCAGTACTTC.

In nucleotides, the CDR3 is TGCAGTGCTAGAGAGGCAGGTTTCAACTATGGCTACACCTTC. Translating it yields CSAREAGFNYGYTF. The chain has TRBV20-1 and TRBJ1-2; D unresolved. Germline assignment: CDR1 DFQATT and CDR2 SNEGSKA (reference sequence). V was pared by 0 bases and J by 2 bases, with 10 bases between. The CDR3 is 14 amino acids.

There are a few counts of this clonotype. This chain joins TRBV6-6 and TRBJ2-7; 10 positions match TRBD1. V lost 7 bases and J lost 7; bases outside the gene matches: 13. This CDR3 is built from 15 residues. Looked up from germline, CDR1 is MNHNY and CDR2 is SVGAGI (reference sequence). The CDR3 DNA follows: TGTGCCAGCACCCCTTCCGACAGGGGGCTAGGTGAGCAGTACTTC. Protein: CASTPSDRGLGEQYF.

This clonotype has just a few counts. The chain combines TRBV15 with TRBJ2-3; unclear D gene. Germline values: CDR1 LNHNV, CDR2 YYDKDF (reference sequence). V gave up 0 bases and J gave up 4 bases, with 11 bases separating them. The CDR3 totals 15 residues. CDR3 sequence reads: CATSRDRAGPDTQYF. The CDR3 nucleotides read TGTGCCACCAGCAGAGATCGGGCAGGACCAGATACGCAGTATTTT.

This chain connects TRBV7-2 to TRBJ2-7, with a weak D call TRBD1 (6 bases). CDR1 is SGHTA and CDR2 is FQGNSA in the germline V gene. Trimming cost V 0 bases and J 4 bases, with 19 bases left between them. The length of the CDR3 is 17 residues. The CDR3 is CASSLAGQRQVKYEQYF. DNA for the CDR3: TGTGCCAGCAGCTTAGCCGGGCAGCGACAGGTTAAGTACGAGCAGTACTTC.

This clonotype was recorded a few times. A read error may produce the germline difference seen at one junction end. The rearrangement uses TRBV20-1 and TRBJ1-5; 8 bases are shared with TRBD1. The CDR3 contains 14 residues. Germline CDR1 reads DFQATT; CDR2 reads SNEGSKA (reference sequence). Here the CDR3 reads CSASGQGSYQPQHF. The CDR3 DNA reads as TGCAGTGCTAGCGGACAGGGTAGCTATCAGCCCCAGCATTTT.

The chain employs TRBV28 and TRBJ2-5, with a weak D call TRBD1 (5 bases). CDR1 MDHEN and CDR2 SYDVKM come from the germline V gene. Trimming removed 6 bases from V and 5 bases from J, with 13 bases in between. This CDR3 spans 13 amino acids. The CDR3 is CASRTGGEETQYF. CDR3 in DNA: TGTGCCAGCAGAACAGGTGGAGAGGAGACCCAGTACTTC.

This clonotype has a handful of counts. The CDR3 DNA sequence: TGTGCCAGCAGGGACAGGGAATCGGCTGGAAACACCATATATTTT. Residues: CASRDRESAGNTIYF. V is TRBV6-2 or TRBV6-3 and J is TRBJ1-3, with 8 positions matching TRBD1. CDR1 and CDR2 from the germline V gene are MNHEY and SVGEGT. The CDR3 length is 15 residues. V shed 6 bases, J shed 2 bases, and the junction held 6 bases outside the gene matches.

The CDR3 region has the DNA TGCAGCGTTTCAAGGGGGGGACCGAACACCGGGGAGCTGTTTTTT. Encoded protein: CSVSRGGPNTGELFF. This rearrangement joins TRBV29-1 to TRBJ2-2; TRBD2 might be the D (7 bases). CDR3 size: 15 residues. V lost 5 bases and J 0 bases, leaving 13 bases between the germline ends. In germline, CDR1 is SQVTM, CDR2 ANQGSEA.

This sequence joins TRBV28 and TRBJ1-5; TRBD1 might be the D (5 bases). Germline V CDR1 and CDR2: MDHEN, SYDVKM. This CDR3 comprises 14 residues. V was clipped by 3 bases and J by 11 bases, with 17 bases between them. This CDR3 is CASSFGGVGASQHF. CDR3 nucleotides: TGTGCCAGCAGTTTCGGGGGAGTCGGTGCGTCCCAGCATTTT.

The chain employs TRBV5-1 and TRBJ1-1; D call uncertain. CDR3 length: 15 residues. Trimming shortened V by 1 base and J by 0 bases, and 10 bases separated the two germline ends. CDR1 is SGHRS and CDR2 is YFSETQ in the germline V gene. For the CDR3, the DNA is TGCGCCAGCAGCTTGTACGGCGGCATGAACACTGAAGCTTTCTTT. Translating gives CASSLYGGMNTEAFF.

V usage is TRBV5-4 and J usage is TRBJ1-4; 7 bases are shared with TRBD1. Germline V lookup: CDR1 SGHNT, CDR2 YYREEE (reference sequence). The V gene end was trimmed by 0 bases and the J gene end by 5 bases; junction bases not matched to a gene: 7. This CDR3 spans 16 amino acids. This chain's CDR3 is CASSLESETGNEKLFF. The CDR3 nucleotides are TGTGCCAGCAGCTTGGAGAGCGAGACAGGGAATGAAAAACTGTTTTTT.